This entry lists 19 T cell receptor beta chains sequenced from one sample in a study of T cell responses to AZD1222 COVID-19 vaccine. Sequencing was performed with immunoSEQ multiplex PCR; in TCRdb, only in-frame clones are kept and a portion is missing. Of fewer than 85,000 clones in the sample, around 87% were seen once. Sample: peripheral blood, taken on day 0 of AZD1222 vaccination. The receptor source for this set is an adult in good health.

This rearrangement joins TRBV6-5 to TRBJ1-5, with 9 nucleotides matching TRBD1. Germline CDR1 MNHEY, CDR2 SVGAGI. This CDR3 spans 15 amino acids. The V segment lost 5 bases and the J segment 1 base; nucleotides outside the gene matches: 3. CDR3 coding DNA: TGTGCCAGCAGTCAGACAGGGGGGAGCAATCAGCCCCAGCATTTT. It codes for CASSQTGGSNQPQHF.

This clone occurred once. The J gene is TRBJ1-6, the V gene TRBV15; the match to TRBD1 covers 9 bases. In germline, CDR1 is LNHNV, CDR2 YYDKDF (reference sequence). With 5 bases clipped from V and 8 bases from J, the junction kept 7 bases outside the gene matches. This CDR3 region has 15 residues. DNA for the CDR3: TGTGCCACCAGCGTTTCACAGGGGGCAGATTCACCCCTCCACTTT. Amino acid sequence: CATSVSQGADSPLHF.

This rearrangement joins TRBV19 to TRBJ1-5; 7 bases line up with TRBD1. Germline-derived CDR1 and CDR2 are LNHDA and SQIVND (reference sequence). CDR3 length: 18 amino acids. With 0 bases clipped from V and 0 bases from J, the junction kept 8 bases outside the gene matches. This chain's CDR3 is CASSIDPDRAYSNQPQHF. The CDR3 DNA reads as TGTGCCAGTAGTATAGATCCCGACAGGGCTTATAGCAATCAGCCCCAGCATTTT.

The V call is TRBV24-1, the J call TRBJ2-7; 9 positions agree with TRBD1. From germline, CDR1 is KGHDR and CDR2 SFDVKD. J gave up 13 bases and V 4 bases, and 7 bases lay outside the gene matches. The CDR3 sequence is 12 residues long. The CDR3 coding sequence is TGTGCCACCAGTGACCTCCGGGACAGGGTTTACTTC. Protein product: CATSDLRDRVYF.

The chain uses TRBV3-1 (or the pseudogene TRBV3-2) and TRBJ2-5, with D unclear. Looked up from germline, CDR1 is LGHDT and CDR2 is YNNKEL (reference sequence). V lost 5 bases and J lost 3, with 16 bases in between. This CDR3 has 15 residues. The CDR3 protein is CASSSFSTRKETQYF. The CDR3 DNA follows: TGTGCCAGCAGCTCCTTCTCCACCCGCAAAGAGACCCAGTACTTC.

CDR3: CASSLGLAGGPGIYEQYF. CDR3 nucleotide sequence: TGTGCCAGCAGCTTAGGACTAGCGGGAGGACCAGGAATCTACGAGCAGTACTTC. The J gene is TRBJ2-7, the V gene TRBV7-9, with TRBD2 matching 13 bases. The CDR3 runs to 18 residues. Unmatched junction bases numbered 9, after V lost 1 base and J lost 3 bases. Looked up from germline, CDR1 is SEHNR and CDR2 is FQNEAQ (reference sequence).

Only a few counts were recorded for this clone. Other DNA variants within this sample encode the same CDR3. The V call is TRBV9, the J call TRBJ2-3, with D perhaps TRBD1 or TRBD2 (6 bases each). This CDR3 has 16 residues. Germline assignment: CDR1 SGDLS and CDR2 YYNGEE. Deletions cut 2 bases from V and 0 bases from J, with 13 bases between. This CDR3 is CASSVGLGGSTDTQYF. The CDR3 nucleotides read TGTGCCAGCAGCGTGGGCTTGGGGGGCAGCACAGATACGCAGTATTTT.

The rearrangement links TRBV11-3 to TRBJ1-1; no definite D call. The CDR3 runs to 15 residues. The V gene's germline CDR1 is SGHNT and CDR2 YENEEA. V was pared by 1 base and J by 3 bases, with 12 bases between. CDR3 protein: CASSLGSGIDTEAFF. The CDR3 DNA follows: TGTGCCAGCAGCTTAGGTTCCGGGATCGACACTGAAGCTTTCTTT.

The chain is built from TRBV6-5 and TRBJ1-6; D may be TRBD1 (5 bases). Germline V gene sequence: CDR1 MNHEY, CDR2 SVGAGI. V shed 5 bases and J shed 9 bases, with 14 bases lying between them. The CDR3 totals 14 residues. Written as DNA, the CDR3 is TGTGCCAGCAGTCAGGGATTAGTAGGTTCACCCCTCCACTTT. It encodes CASSQGLVGSPLHF.

The CDR3 DNA is TGCGCCAGCAGCATATTAACAGGCGGGTCCTACAATGAGCAGTTCTTC. Its translation: CASSILTGGSYNEQFF. The V call is TRBV5-1, the J call TRBJ2-1; D could derive from TRBD1 or TRBD2 (5 bases each). Germline loops: CDR1 SGHRS, CDR2 YFSETQ. Trimming took off 4 bases at V and 1 base at J, with 15 bases between the two ends. This CDR3 is built from 16 residues.

V usage is TRBV19 and J usage is TRBJ2-2; D tentatively reads TRBD1 or TRBD2 (5 bases each). Germline assignment: CDR1 LNHDA and CDR2 SQIVND (reference sequence). Trimming removed 0 bases from V and 4 bases from J, with 6 bases in between. The CDR3 is 14 amino acids. In nucleotides, the CDR3 is TGTGCCAGTAGTATAGAGGGGGTCACCGGGGAGCTGTTTTTT. This sequence encodes CASSIEGVTGELFF.

The V call is TRBV7-2, the J call TRBJ2-2; D is possibly TRBD1 (6 bases). The V and J ends lost 5 bases and 0 bases respectively, with 13 bases between them. Germline-derived CDR1 and CDR2 are SGHTA and FQGNSA. The CDR3 contains 16 residues. The CDR3 sequence is CASSPGATTNTGELFF. CDR3 in DNA: TGTGCCAGCAGCCCAGGGGCGACGACGAACACCGGGGAGCTGTTTTTT. The variable domain in full, with the rest retrieved from reference TRBV7-2 and TRBJ2-2, is GAGVSQSPSNKVTEKGKDVELRCDPISGHTALYWYRQSLGQGLEFLIYFQGNSAPDKSGLPSDRFSAERTGGSVSTLTIQRTQQEDSAVYLCASSPGATTNTGELFFGEGSRLTVL.

The chain is built from TRBV9 and TRBJ1-4; maybe TRBD1 (5 bases). Germline-derived CDR1 and CDR2 are SGDLS and YYNGEE. The V end was cut by 0 bases, the J end by 13 bases, with 19 bases between. CDR3 length equals 15 residues. The CDR3 sequence is CASSVGGTGFRGLFF. The CDR3 nucleotides are TGTGCCAGCAGCGTAGGAGGTACAGGTTTTAGGGGACTGTTTTTT.

V is TRBV7-2 and J is TRBJ2-1; D is possibly TRBD2 (5 bases). Trimming pared 4 bases from V and 3 bases from J, leaving 13 bases between. In germline, CDR1 is SGHTA, CDR2 FQGNSA. The CDR3 has 15 residues. DNA of the CDR3: TGTGCCAGCAGCTCATACGGGGAGAGCTACAATGAGCAGTTCTTC. Its translation is CASSSYGESYNEQFF.

The CDR3 spells CASSLDVGMNTEAFF. The CDR3 DNA is TGTGCCAGCAGCTTAGACGTGGGCATGAACACTGAAGCTTTCTTT. The chain uses TRBV7-2 and TRBJ1-1, with D unresolved. V lost 1 base and J 0 bases, leaving 9 bases between the germline ends. Germline V gene lookup returns CDR1 SGHTA and CDR2 FQGNSA. The CDR3 consists of 15 residues.

This chain links TRBV5-5 with TRBJ1-5; possibly TRBD1 for D (5 bases). The ends were cut back, 4 bases at V and 1 base at J, with 6 bases in the middle. The CDR3 extends over 13 amino acids. Germline V gene data show CDR1 as SGHKS and CDR2 as YYEKEE (reference sequence). The CDR3, as DNA: TGTGCCAGCAGCCGGGACAGCAATCAGCCCCAGCATTTT. As protein: CASSRDSNQPQHF.

The chain employs TRBV30 and TRBJ1-2, with a weak D call TRBD1 (5 bases). The CDR3 is 15 amino acids. Trimming shortened V by 3 bases and J by 3 bases, and 17 bases separated the two germline ends. Germline V gives CDR1 GTSNPN, CDR2 SVGIG (reference sequence). CDR3 DNA: TGTGCCTGGAGGAGGGGAATGGGATTAGACTATGGCTACACCTTC. Translating it yields CAWRRGMGLDYGYTF. The variable domain in full, completed from reference TRBV30 and TRBJ1-2, reads SQTIHQWPATLVQPVGSPLSLECTVEGTSNPNLYWYRQAAGRGLQLLFYSVGIGQISSEVPQNLSASRPQDRQFILSSKKLLLSDSGFYLCAWRRGMGLDYGYTFGSGTRLTVV.

The chain is built from TRBV11-2 and TRBJ2-1; 13 nucleotides agree with TRBD2. CDR1 and CDR2 from the germline V gene are SGHAT and FQNNGV. CDR3 length: 16 amino acids. The ends lost 4 bases at V and 0 bases at J; junction bases unmatched: 0. In DNA, the CDR3 is TGTGCCAGCAGCTGGACTAGCGGGAGCTCCTACAATGAGCAGTTCTTC. Amino acids: CASSWTSGSSYNEQFF. The whole variable domain, remainder taken from reference TRBV11-2 and TRBJ2-1, is EAGVAQSPRYKIIEKRQSVAFWCNPISGHATLYWYQQILGQGPKLLIQFQNNGVVDDSQLPKDRFSAERLKGVDSTLKIQPAKLEDSAVYLCASSWTSGSSYNEQFFGPGTRLTVL.

This chain uses TRBV7-2 with TRBJ1-2; D not certain. This CDR3 spans 13 amino acids. Germline CDR1 is SGHTA and CDR2 is FQGNSA. V was shortened by 2 bases and J by 2 bases, with 6 bases between the two germline ends. This CDR3 reads CASSLTVNYGYTF. The CDR3 nucleotides read TGTGCCAGCAGCTTAACGGTCAACTATGGCTACACCTTC.